These 9 T cell receptor beta chains share one sample of origin, sequenced in a study of blood T cell repertoires in COVID-19. Clones were read by immunoSEQ multiplex PCR, and TCRdb kept only the in-frame ones, dropping some. This sample has 200,000 to 250,000 clones, with about four fifths found just once. The source material was PBMCs or T cells enriched from blood (not recorded which). Receptors were obtained from a woman in her thirties or forties with acute COVID-19.

This clone was counted once. The chain couples TRBV9 to TRBJ2-2; 8 nucleotides align to TRBD1. Trimming at V came to 4 bases and at J to 4 bases, leaving 6 bases not matched to a gene. The CDR3 runs to 15 residues. CDR1 is SGDLS, CDR2 YYNGEE, per germline. The CDR3 spells CASSFGQGITGELFF. For the CDR3, the DNA is TGTGCCAGCAGCTTCGGACAGGGAATCACCGGGGAGCTGTTTTTT.

The chain is built from TRBV5-8 and TRBJ1-5, with 8 positions matching TRBD1. The CDR3 loop spans 17 amino acids. CDR1 and CDR2 (germline): SGHTS, YDEGEE. Trimming cost V 4 bases and J 1 base; bases outside gene matches: 10. The CDR3 protein is CASSKTGVGRSNQPQHF. The CDR3 DNA is TGTGCCAGCAGCAAGACAGGGGTCGGGAGAAGCAATCAGCCCCAGCATTTT.

This clone was counted between two and nine times. The rearrangement links TRBV15 to TRBJ1-1, with 7 bases lining up with TRBD1. The CDR3 is 14 amino acids. Germline trimming cut 5 bases from V and 1 base from J; bases unmatched to any gene: 4. Germline V gene data show CDR1 as LNHNV and CDR2 as YYDKDF (reference sequence). CDR3 DNA: TGTGCCACCAGCCAAACAGGGGAGAACACTGAAGCTTTCTTT. Protein sequence: CATSQTGENTEAFF. The full variable domain, rest sourced from reference TRBV15 and TRBJ1-1, is DAMVIQNPRYQVTQFGKPVTLSCSQTLNHNVMYWYQQKSSQAPKLLFHYYDKDFNNEADTPDNFQSRRPNTSFCFLDIRSPGLGDTAMYLCATSQTGENTEAFFGQGTRLTVV.

J is TRBJ1-2 and V is TRBV29-1; D remains unclear. Germline V lookup: CDR1 SQVTM, CDR2 ANQGSEA. The CDR3 sequence is 13 residues long. Trimming shortened V by 5 bases and J by 3 bases, and 13 bases separated the two germline ends. In nucleotides, the CDR3 is TGCAGCGTTCTAGCTGGGTCTGACTATGGCTACACCTTC. It codes for CSVLAGSDYGYTF.

This sequence joins TRBV5-4 and TRBJ2-3; 12 nucleotides align to TRBD2. The J segment lost 6 bases and the V segment lost 5 bases, leaving 7 bases of the junction unmatched. The germline gives CDR1 SGHNT, CDR2 YYREEE (reference sequence). The CDR3 covers 15 residues. CDR3 DNA sequence: TGTGCCAGCAGGCCTAGCGGGGGGGCAACGGATACGCAGTATTTT. This translates into CASRPSGGATDTQYF.

DNA of the CDR3: TGTGCCAGCAGTGCAACTAGCGGGAGGGCCTTGGACGAGCAGTACTTC. Its protein product is CASSATSGRALDEQYF. The chain employs TRBV27 and TRBJ2-7, with TRBD2 identical over 13 bases. After removal of 5 bases from V and 5 bases from J, the junction contained 9 bases not matched to a gene. The CDR3 extends over 16 amino acids. Germline V gene sequence: CDR1 MNHEY, CDR2 SMNVEV (reference sequence).

The gene calls are TRBV18 and TRBJ1-1, with D tentatively TRBD1 (6 bases). Trimming took off 2 bases at V and 0 bases at J, with 13 bases between the two ends. The CDR3 has 16 residues. CDR1 and CDR2 from the germline V gene are KGHSH and LQKENI. DNA of the CDR3: TGTGCCAGCTCACCAGTCCCAGGGGCTATGAACACTGAAGCTTTCTTT. This encodes CASSPVPGAMNTEAFF.

J is TRBJ2-3 and V is TRBV3-1 (or the pseudogene TRBV3-2); D not resolved. The V end was cut by 2 bases, the J end by 4 bases, with 13 bases between. CDR3 size: 15 residues. Per the germline V gene, CDR1 is LGHDT and CDR2 is YNNKEL (reference sequence). This CDR3 is CASSQRLGGADTQYF. The CDR3 nucleotides read TGTGCCAGCAGCCAACGACTCGGTGGCGCAGATACGCAGTATTTT.

This rearrangement joins TRBV6-2 or TRBV6-3 to TRBJ2-1; TRBD2 agrees at 10 bases. The V and J ends lost 5 bases and 6 bases, in that order; junction bases with no gene match: 7. Germline CDR1 reads MNHEY; CDR2 reads SVGEGT. The CDR3 extends over 15 amino acids. The CDR3 DNA reads as TGTGCCAGCAGTCTAGCGGGGGCCCTCTCCAATGAGCAGTTCTTC. It is translated as CASSLAGALSNEQFF.